This T cell receptor beta chain is from a study of tumor-infiltrating lymphocytes in primary liver carcinoma. With a constant-region primer, TCR beta cDNA was made from around 520 ng of total RNA. Employing slightly modified ARM-PCR, three nested multiplex PCR rounds were run, and these gave rise to the TCR beta libraries. PCR rounds one and two used TRBV1-TRBV30 forward primers with a C-beta reverse primer for roughly 10 cycles each. TCRdb used MiXCR to reprocess the multiplex PCR reads, holding one entry per CDR3 protein. The data contain some 110,000 distinct CDR3 sequences, 55% to 75% of them singletons. This CDR3 region has 17 residues. Germline values: CDR1 SGHAT, CDR2 FQNNGV. This clonotype was counted many times. One end of the junction fails to match germline, which may point to a read error. Between roughly 20 and 31 mg of unsorted bulk tissue served as the source from which RNA and DNA were co-extracted.

Sequencing input: liver tumor tissue from sampling region 3. Subset reported: tumor region T3, left-lateral pole. This clonotype originated in a woman in her sixties with primary liver carcinoma and hepatitis B virus infection. This chain links TRBV11-2 with TRBJ1-2; D perhaps matches TRBD1 (6 bases). This CDR3 is CAGSLGPGQSINYGYTF. CDR3 sequence (DNA): TGTGCCGGCAGCTTAGGCCCCGGACAGAGTATTAACTATGGCTACACCTTC.